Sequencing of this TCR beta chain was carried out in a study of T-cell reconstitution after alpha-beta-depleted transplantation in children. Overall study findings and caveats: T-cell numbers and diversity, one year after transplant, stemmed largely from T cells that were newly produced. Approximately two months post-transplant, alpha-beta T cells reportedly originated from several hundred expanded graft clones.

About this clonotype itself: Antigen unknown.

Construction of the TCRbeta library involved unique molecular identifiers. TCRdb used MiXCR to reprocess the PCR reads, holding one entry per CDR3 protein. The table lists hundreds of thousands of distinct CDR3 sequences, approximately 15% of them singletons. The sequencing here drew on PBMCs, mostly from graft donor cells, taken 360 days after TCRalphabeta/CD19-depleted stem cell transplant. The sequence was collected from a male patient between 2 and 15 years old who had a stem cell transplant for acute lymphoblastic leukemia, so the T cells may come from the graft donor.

In DNA, the CDR3 is TGTGCCATCAGAGAAGACAGAAATCAGCCCCAGCATTTT. Encoded protein: CAIREDRNQPQHF. The chain employs TRBV10-3 and TRBJ1-5, with TRBD1 as a possible D gene (5 bases). The CDR3 runs 13 residues. Germline CDR1 and CDR2: ENHRY and SYGVKD. The V end lost 6 bases, the J end lost 4 bases, and 10 bases lay between the germline ends.